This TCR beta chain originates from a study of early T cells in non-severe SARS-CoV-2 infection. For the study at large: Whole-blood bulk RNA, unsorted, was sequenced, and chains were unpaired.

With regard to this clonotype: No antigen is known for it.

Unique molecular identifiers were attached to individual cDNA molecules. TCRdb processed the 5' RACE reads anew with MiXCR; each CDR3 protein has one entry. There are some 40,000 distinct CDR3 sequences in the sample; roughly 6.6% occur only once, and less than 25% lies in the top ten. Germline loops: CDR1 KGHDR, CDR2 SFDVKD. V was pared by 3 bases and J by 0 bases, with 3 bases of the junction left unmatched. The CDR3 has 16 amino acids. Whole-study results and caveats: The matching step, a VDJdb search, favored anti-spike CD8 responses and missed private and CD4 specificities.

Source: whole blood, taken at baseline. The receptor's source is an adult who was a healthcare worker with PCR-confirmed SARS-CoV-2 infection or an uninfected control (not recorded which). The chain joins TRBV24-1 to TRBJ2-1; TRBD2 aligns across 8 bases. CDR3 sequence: CATSDHSGASYNEQFF. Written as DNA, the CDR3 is TGTGCCACCAGTGATCATAGCGGGGCCTCCTACAATGAGCAGTTCTTC.